This TCR beta chain appears in the sequencing data of a study of blood T cell repertoires in COVID-19. Patients from Seattle were sampled longitudinally, starting during active infection. Per the study methods: For nucleated cells, counts were estimated from reference gene primer amplification. TCRdb's copy holds only in-frame clones and misses some; the assay was immunoSEQ multiplex PCR. V and J calls and clone size are copied from that table; D and trimming were computed from the DNA. This repertoire shows roughly 340,000 clones, 80% to 90% found once; its top ten account for 2.5% to 3.5%. Germline CDR1 and CDR2: MNHEY and SVGEGT. Trimming at V came to 6 bases and at J to 6 bases, leaving 11 bases not matched to a gene. The CDR3 spans 17 residues.

This receptor was identified in a woman aged 25 to 39 with COVID-19, enrolled during active disease. Input material: peripheral blood. The chain carries TRBV6-2 or TRBV6-3 and TRBJ2-1; TRBD2 aligns across 13 bases. DNA for the CDR3: TGTGCCAGCAGGTACACCGGGACTAGCGGGAAGGGCAATGAGCAGTTCTTC. Its protein product is CASRYTGTSGKGNEQFF.